The 32 T cell receptor beta chains given below trace back to one sample, sequenced in a study of cytomegalovirus exposure and HLA in healthy donors. PCR used 60 Vbeta primers and 13 Jbeta primers. Repertoires were generated with immunoSEQ multiplex PCR, while TCRdb's copy carries only in-frame clones and drops some. The table includes more than 90,000 clones, roughly 77% detected once. The sample comprised PBMCs. The source is a man aged 50 to 60 in good health and CMV-seropositive.

The count of this clone is one. CDR3 nucleotide sequence: TGCGCCAGCAGCCAAGACGAGGGAGGGCCCTACGAGCAGTACTTC. Translation gives CASSQDEGGPYEQYF. This chain joins TRBV4-3 and TRBJ2-7, with 7 bases matching TRBD2. The CDR3 is 15 residues long. Germline V gives CDR1 LGHNA, CDR2 YSLEER. Trimming cost V 0 bases and J 2 bases; bases outside gene matches: 4.

The V and J genes are TRBV5-4 and TRBJ2-7; TRBD2 agrees at 11 bases. The length of the CDR3 is 17 residues. Trimming at V came to 0 bases and at J to 0 bases, leaving 5 bases not matched to a gene. Germline CDR1 SGHNT, CDR2 YYREEE (reference sequence). The DNA for the CDR3 is TGTGCCAGCAGCTTGGGACTAGCGGGGTCGAGCTCCTACGAGCAGTACTTC. It is translated as CASSLGLAGSSSYEQYF. Variable domain in full (rest from reference TRBV5-4 and TRBJ2-7): ETGVTQSPTHLIKTRGQQVTLRCSSQSGHNTVSWYQQALGQGPQFIFQYYREEENGRGNFPPRFSGLQFPNYSSELNVNALELDDSALYLCASSLGLAGSSSYEQYFGPGTRLTVT.

The table lists this clone with a count of one. V is TRBV6-1 and J is TRBJ2-7, with D hard to call. V lost 0 bases, J lost 2 bases, and 11 bases lay in between. Germline V gene data show CDR1 as MNHNS and CDR2 as SASEGT. This CDR3 spans 15 amino acids. CDR3 region: CASSEAVTRAYEQYF. The CDR3, as DNA: TGTGCCAGCAGTGAAGCGGTGACTCGGGCCTACGAGCAGTACTTC.

The V call is TRBV6-5, the J call TRBJ1-4; TRBD1 matches at 7 bases. Germline CDR1 MNHEY, CDR2 SVGAGI. The CDR3 is made up of 15 amino acids. The V gene end was trimmed by 5 bases and the J gene end by 5 bases; junction bases not matched to a gene: 8. CDR3 loop: CASSRTGAENEKLFF. Written as DNA, the CDR3 is TGTGCCAGCAGTCGTACAGGGGCAGAAAATGAAAAACTGTTTTTT.

V gene TRBV18 combines with J gene TRBJ2-2, with TRBD1 identical over 9 bases. CDR1 KGHSH and CDR2 LQKENI come from the germline V gene. The CDR3 spans 14 residues. The ends lost 5 bases at V and 4 bases at J; junction bases unmatched: 2. The CDR3 loop is CASSETGGTGELFF. CDR3 DNA: TGTGCCAGCTCAGAGACAGGGGGCACCGGGGAGCTGTTTTTT.

This clone was recorded once. The chain employs TRBV9 and TRBJ2-7, with TRBD1 as a possible D gene (5 bases). The germline CDR1 and CDR2 sequences are SGDLS and YYNGEE. CDR3 length equals 14 residues. Trimming took off 0 bases at V and 2 bases at J, with 9 bases between the two ends. The chain's CDR3 is CASSVGQLTYEQYF. The DNA of the CDR3 is TGTGCCAGCAGCGTAGGACAGCTAACCTACGAGCAGTACTTC. The full variable domain, rest sourced from reference TRBV9 and TRBJ2-7, is DSGVTQTPKHLITATGQRVTLRCSPRSGDLSVYWYQQSLDQGLQFLIQYYNGEERAKGNILERFSAQQFPDLHSELNLSSLELGDSALYFCASSVGQLTYEQYFGPGTRLTVT.

The J gene is TRBJ1-5, the V gene TRBV28; possibly TRBD1 for D (6 bases). The V gene lost 10 bases and the J gene lost 4 bases, with 14 bases spanning the gap. CDR3 length: 13 amino acids. From germline, CDR1 is MDHEN and CDR2 SYDVKM. The CDR3 spells CATVGGFNQPQHF. CDR3 DNA sequence: TGTGCCACCGTAGGGGGTTTTAATCAGCCCCAGCATTTT.

The chain recombines TRBV10-2 with TRBJ2-2, with TRBD2 matching 10 bases. This CDR3 region has 15 residues. J gave up 4 bases and V 10 bases, and 9 bases lay outside the gene matches. Germline V lookup: CDR1 WSHSY, CDR2 SAAADI. CDR3 sequence reads: CATAPGTSVTGELFF. The CDR3 DNA is TGCGCCACCGCACCCGGGACTAGCGTCACCGGGGAGCTGTTTTTT.

V usage is TRBV6-6 and J usage is TRBJ1-3; possibly TRBD1 for D (6 bases). V lost 2 bases, J lost 1 base, and 9 bases lay in between. Germline-derived CDR1 and CDR2 are MNHNY and SVGAGI (reference sequence). CDR3 size: 15 residues. CDR3 in DNA: TGTGCCAGCAGTTACGTACAGGGATCTGGAAACACCATATATTTT. Translated: CASSYVQGSGNTIYF.

The chain is built from TRBV5-1 and TRBJ2-7; 8 bases match TRBD1. This CDR3 is built from 16 residues. Germline CDR1 SGHRS, CDR2 YFSETQ. V shed 4 bases and J 0 bases; nucleotides not matched to a gene: 9. CDR3 bases: TGCGCCAGCAGCACCCAGGGGGCGGGGTCCTCCTACGAGCAGTACTTC. Translating gives CASSTQGAGSSYEQYF.

The CDR3 sequence is CASSQLGAGYGYTF. DNA of the CDR3: TGTGCCAGCAGCCAATTGGGGGCAGGCTATGGCTACACCTTC. The rearrangement links TRBV4-2 to TRBJ1-2, with D perhaps TRBD1 (6 bases). Deletions cut 2 bases from V and 4 bases from J, with 11 bases between. CDR3 length: 14 amino acids. Germline V gene sequence: CDR1 LGHNA, CDR2 YNFKEQ.

The rearrangement uses TRBV7-9 and TRBJ2-7; tentative D call: TRBD1 (6 bases). V was pared by 3 bases and J by 3 bases, with 9 bases between. Per germline, CDR1 SEHNR and CDR2 FQNEAQ (reference sequence). This CDR3 spans 13 amino acids. CDR3 region: CASSLQDSYEQYF. In DNA form, the CDR3 reads TGTGCCAGCAGCTTGCAGGACAGCTACGAGCAGTACTTC.

This CDR3 is CASRGGTGVEKLFF. CDR3 bases: TGTGCCAGCAGGGGCGGGACAGGGGTCGAAAAACTGTTTTTT. V is TRBV6-6 and J is TRBJ1-4; 10 bases map to TRBD1. The CDR3 is made up of 14 amino acids. With 6 bases clipped from V and 8 bases from J, the junction kept 6 bases outside the gene matches. The germline gives CDR1 MNHNY, CDR2 SVGAGI (reference sequence).

In this sample, this clone turned up a few times. The rearrangement links TRBV6-1 to TRBJ1-2; D is ambiguous. The CDR3 is 14 amino acids. V dropped 1 base and J dropped 5 bases, with 11 bases sitting between them. The V gene's germline CDR1 is MNHNS and CDR2 SASEGT. CDR3 nucleotides: TGTGCCAGCAGTGAAGTGATAGAAACGTATGGCTACACCTTC. This encodes CASSEVIETYGYTF.

This rearrangement joins TRBV18 to TRBJ1-4; D remains ambiguous. The CDR3 is 16 residues long. Looked up from germline, CDR1 is KGHSH and CDR2 is LQKENI. V was clipped by 4 bases and J by 0 bases, with 12 bases between them. DNA for the CDR3: TGTGCCAGCTCACTCCTCGACGCGGCAACTAATGAAAAACTGTTTTTT. Its translation is CASSLLDAATNEKLFF.

This clone appeared a few times. The chain recombines TRBV4-1 with TRBJ1-2; no firm D call. The CDR3 has 13 amino acids. The germline gives CDR1 MGHRA, CDR2 YSYEKL. V was pared by 3 bases and J by 2 bases, with 7 bases between. Written as DNA, the CDR3 is TGCGCCAGCAGCCAGGGAGGGAACTATGGCTACACCTTC. Its translation: CASSQGGNYGYTF.

The rearrangement links TRBV5-6 to TRBJ1-1, with D perhaps matching TRBD1 (6 bases). This CDR3 has 17 residues. In germline, CDR1 is SGHDT, CDR2 YYEEEE. V was clipped by 4 bases and J by 1 base, with 20 bases between them. CDR3 protein: CASSVYLTGPKNTEAFF. The CDR3 DNA sequence: TGTGCCAGCAGCGTATACTTAACAGGGCCCAAGAACACTGAAGCTTTCTTT.

The chain has TRBV5-1 and TRBJ1-3, with unresolved D. V shed 3 bases and J shed 1 base, with 17 bases lying between them. This CDR3 region has 17 residues. Germline-derived CDR1 and CDR2 are SGHRS and YFSETQ. The CDR3: CASSSLGGSTSGNTIYF. CDR3 nucleotides: TGCGCCAGCAGCTCCTTAGGCGGCTCCACTTCTGGAAACACCATATATTTT.

This clone was picked up one time. This sequence joins TRBV30 and TRBJ1-2; 7 bases line up with TRBD1. The CDR3 is made up of 15 amino acids. Unmatched junction bases numbered 9, after V lost 5 bases and J lost 0 bases. Germline lookup yields CDR1 GTSNPN and CDR2 SVGIG (reference sequence). The CDR3 DNA follows: TGTGCCTGGTCGCGCTACAGGGGAGCTAACTATGGCTACACCTTC. Translated: CAWSRYRGANYGYTF.

The V and J genes are TRBV5-1 and TRBJ2-5, with TRBD1 matching 9 bases. With V trimmed by 3 bases and J by 1 base, 4 bases remained unmatched. CDR1 SGHRS and CDR2 YFSETQ come from the germline V gene. The CDR3 is 15 amino acids. The CDR3 loop reads CASSSQGAPQETQYF. The CDR3 nucleotides are TGCGCCAGCAGCTCACAGGGGGCGCCCCAAGAGACCCAGTACTTC. The full variable domain, completed using reference TRBV5-1 and TRBJ2-5, is KAGVTQTPRYLIKTRGQQVTLSCSPISGHRSVSWYQQTPGQGLQFLFEYFSETQRNKGNFPGRFSGRQFSNSRSEMNVSTLELGDSALYLCASSSQGAPQETQYFGPGTRLLVL.

This clone has only a few counts. This chain uses TRBV19 with TRBJ1-6; unclear D gene. The V end lost 4 bases, the J end lost 9 bases, and 4 bases lay between the germline ends. Germline CDR1 reads LNHDA; CDR2 reads SQIVND (reference sequence). The length of the CDR3 is 11 residues. CDR3 sequence reads: CASSTGSPLHF. The CDR3 region has the DNA TGTGCCAGTAGTACAGGTTCACCCCTCCACTTT.

The rearrangement joins TRBV5-6 to TRBJ1-2; 9 bases fit TRBD1. Germline V lookup: CDR1 SGHDT, CDR2 YYEEEE. The V segment lost 1 base and the J segment 4 bases; nucleotides outside the gene matches: 8. This CDR3 comprises 16 residues. DNA of the CDR3: TGTGCCAGCAGCTTGATGGGACAGGGTTTGGGCTATGGCTACACCTTC. This translates into CASSLMGQGLGYGYTF. Complete variable domain (other parts from reference TRBV5-6 and TRBJ1-2): DAGVTQSPTHLIKTRGQQVTLRCSPKSGHDTVSWYQQALGQGPQFIFQYYEEEERQRGNFPDRFSGHQFPNYSSELNVNALLLGDSALYLCASSLMGQGLGYGYTFGSGTRLTVV.

The chain is built from TRBV4-2 and TRBJ1-5, with D possibly matching TRBD1 (6 bases). Per germline, CDR1 LGHNA and CDR2 YNFKEQ. The V gene lost 6 bases and the J gene lost 6 bases, with 21 bases spanning the gap. The CDR3 consists of 16 residues. The CDR3, as DNA: TGTGCCAGCAGTCGGACAGCCTCCCGAGAAGGTCAGCCCCAGCATTTT. It codes for CASSRTASREGQPQHF.

CDR3 DNA: TGTGCCAGCAGCCCCACATTCGGGACTAGCGATTCCGGGGAGCTGTTTTTT. Protein product: CASSPTFGTSDSGELFF. The V and J genes are TRBV5-6 and TRBJ2-2, with 10 bases matching TRBD2. The germline V gene encodes CDR1 SGHDT and CDR2 YYEEEE. With 4 bases clipped from V and 6 bases from J, the junction kept 12 bases outside the gene matches. This CDR3 region has 17 residues.

This chain uses TRBV7-2 with TRBJ1-2; 8 nucleotides match TRBD1. Germline V lookup: CDR1 SGHTA, CDR2 FQGNSA. The CDR3 totals 15 residues. The junction had 7 bases not matched to a gene; V was cut back by 0 bases and J by 7 bases. The CDR3 is CASSLALRGRVGYTF. CDR3 coding DNA: TGTGCCAGCAGCTTAGCGCTCAGGGGGCGGGTTGGCTACACCTTC.

The CDR3 coding sequence is TGTGCCAGCTCCGGGACTAGCGGTCTTCTCTACGAGCAGTACTTC. This gives the protein CASSGTSGLLYEQYF. This chain links TRBV2 with TRBJ2-7, with 11 bases matching TRBD2. V shed 8 bases, J shed 3 bases, and the junction held 9 bases outside the gene matches. Germline assignment: CDR1 SNHLY and CDR2 FYNNEI. There are 15 residues in the CDR3.

The J gene is TRBJ2-7, the V gene TRBV7-3; D perhaps matches TRBD2 (6 bases). V was clipped by 2 bases and J by 3 bases, with 14 bases between them. CDR3 length: 15 residues. Germline lookup yields CDR1 SGHTA and CDR2 FQGTGA. The CDR3 region has the DNA TGTGCCAGCAGCTTAGGGCAGGGAGGAATCTACGAGCAGTACTTC. Encoded protein: CASSLGQGGIYEQYF.

The sample holds one count of this clone. The V call is TRBV7-9, the J call TRBJ1-1; no clear D gene. The germline V and J ends were trimmed by 5 bases and 5 bases, with 9 bases remaining between them. This CDR3 is built from 12 residues. Germline V gives CDR1 SEHNR, CDR2 FQNEAQ (reference sequence). CDR3 bases: TGTGCCAGCAGCCCAGGCTTAACTGAAGCTTTCTTT. As protein: CASSPGLTEAFF.

V gene TRBV28 combines with J gene TRBJ2-1; 8 bases match TRBD2. Germline-derived CDR1 and CDR2 are MDHEN and SYDVKM. CDR3 length equals 12 residues. V trimming: 3 bases; J trimming: 16 bases; junction bases outside the gene matches: 8. The DNA of the CDR3 is TGTGCCAGCAGTTTGAGAGGACTAGCTGGATTCTTC. Protein sequence: CASSLRGLAGFF. Variable domain in full (rest from reference TRBV28 and TRBJ2-1): DVKVTQSSRYLVKRTGEKVFLECVQDMDHENMFWYRQDPGLGLRLIYFSYDVKMKEKGDIPEGYSVSREKKERFSLILESASTNQTSMYLCASSLRGLAGFFGPGTRLTVL.

The V call is TRBV10-3, the J call TRBJ2-7, with 10 nucleotides matching TRBD2. The V gene's germline CDR1 is ENHRY and CDR2 SYGVKD. V was pared by 4 bases and J by 4 bases, with 4 bases of the junction left unmatched. The CDR3 contains 14 residues. The chain's CDR3 is CAISAGLAKYEQYF. The CDR3 DNA sequence: TGTGCCATCAGTGCGGGACTAGCGAAATACGAGCAGTACTTC.

V and J are TRBV29-1 and TRBJ2-5; 7 bases are a match to TRBD2. The V gene's germline CDR1 is SQVTM and CDR2 ANQGSEA. The trim removed 7 bases at V and 1 base at J, leaving 9 bases unmatched. The CDR3 consists of 14 residues. The CDR3 loop reads CSALLLAAQETQYF. CDR3 nucleotides: TGCAGCGCCCTACTTCTAGCGGCCCAAGAGACCCAGTACTTC.

The V call is TRBV2, the J call TRBJ2-7; TRBD1 might be the D (5 bases). V dropped 0 bases and J dropped 0 bases, with 9 bases sitting between them. Germline V gene sequence: CDR1 SNHLY, CDR2 FYNNEI. The CDR3 has 15 residues. CDR3 sequence: CASSEARASSYEQYF. CDR3 coding DNA: TGTGCCAGCAGTGAAGCCAGGGCGAGCTCCTACGAGCAGTACTTC.